This entry lists 28 T cell receptor beta chains sequenced from one sample in a study of cytomegalovirus exposure and HLA in healthy donors (dated by TCRdb to about 2017). Libraries were built with the immunoSEQ multiplex PCR assay. In its TCRdb copy, this immuneACCESS table keeps in-frame sequences only and misses some clones. Where compared with another copy, unresolved V genes explain less than half of these, and the others have no known cause. The sample records about 68,000 clones, 90% to 95% of which are singletons. The ten largest clones capture 3% to 3.5% of the sample. The sequenced material came from PBMCs. These receptors were collected from a man aged 18 to 35 in good health and CMV-seronegative.

The chain links TRBV28 to TRBJ2-4; the D gene is possibly TRBD2 (7 bases). Trimming pared 2 bases from V and 0 bases from J, leaving 14 bases between. The CDR3 extends over 17 amino acids. Germline CDR1 and CDR2: MDHEN and SYDVKM. CDR3 DNA: TGTGCCAGCAGTTTAAATCGGGGGGCCTTAGCCAAAAACATTCAGTACTTC. Its protein product is CASSLNRGALAKNIQYF.

J is TRBJ2-3 and V is TRBV18; possible D gene TRBD2, 6 bases. The CDR3 is 14 residues long. Germline V gene data show CDR1 as KGHSH and CDR2 as LQKENI. The germline V and J ends were trimmed by 8 bases and 2 bases, with 14 bases remaining between them. The CDR3 sequence: CASQVGSITDTQYF. The CDR3 DNA reads as TGTGCCAGCCAGGTCGGGAGTATCACAGATACGCAGTATTTT.

J is TRBJ2-1 and V is TRBV7-2; tentative D call: TRBD2 (6 bases). The V gene lost 3 bases and the J gene lost 6 bases, with 18 bases spanning the gap. The CDR3 has 16 residues. Germline loops: CDR1 SGHTA, CDR2 FQGNSA. CDR3 DNA: TGTGCCAGCAGCTTCCCGAGGGTGTTGGGAGGCAATGAGCAGTTCTTC. This codes for CASSFPRVLGGNEQFF.

The chain employs TRBV11-2 and TRBJ2-7, with D possibly matching TRBD1 (6 bases). This CDR3 comprises 14 residues. CDR1 SGHAT and CDR2 FQNNGV come from the germline V gene. Trimming cost V 3 bases and J 1 base, with 10 bases left between them. The CDR3 sequence is CASSFTQGSYEQYF. The CDR3 region has the DNA TGTGCCAGCAGCTTCACGCAGGGGTCCTACGAGCAGTACTTC.

The V gene is TRBV14, the J gene TRBJ2-7; TRBD1 matches 7 bases. With V trimmed by 8 bases and J by 0 bases, 4 bases remained unmatched. This CDR3 comprises 13 residues. CDR1 is SGHDN, CDR2 FVKESK, per germline. The CDR3 region has the DNA TGTGCCAGCGCTCGGGACAGCTCCTACGAGCAGTACTTC. Encoded protein: CASARDSSYEQYF.

The chain combines TRBV2 with TRBJ2-1, with TRBD1 matching over 8 bases. This CDR3 contains 13 residues. CDR1 and CDR2 from the germline V gene are SNHLY and FYNNEI. The junction had 5 bases not matched to a gene; V was cut back by 4 bases and J by 9 bases. CDR3 region: CASSGTGWGEQFF. For the CDR3, the DNA is TGTGCCAGCAGTGGGACAGGGTGGGGTGAGCAGTTCTTC. The variable domain in full, completed from reference TRBV2 and TRBJ2-1, reads EPEVTQTPSHQVTQMGQEVILRCVPISNHLYFYWYRQILGQKVEFLVSFYNNEISEKSEIFDDQFSVERPDGSNFTLKIRSTKLEDSAMYFCASSGTGWGEQFFGPGTRLTVL.

V gene TRBV6-1 combines with J gene TRBJ2-5, with D perhaps matching TRBD1 (6 bases). V was shortened by 2 bases and J by 5 bases, with 12 bases between the two germline ends. Germline loops: CDR1 MNHNS, CDR2 SASEGT. The CDR3 runs 14 residues. For the CDR3, the DNA is TGTGCCAGCAGTGAACTACAGGGATGGGAGACCCAGTACTTC. Residues: CASSELQGWETQYF.

The chain is built from TRBV6-6 and TRBJ1-1, with 10 nucleotides matching TRBD1. CDR1 MNHNY and CDR2 SVGAGI come from the germline V gene (reference sequence). The CDR3 runs 14 residues. The V segment lost 7 bases and the J segment 7 bases; nucleotides outside the gene matches: 9. CDR3 in amino acids: CASTRTGGESEAFF. CDR3 in DNA: TGTGCCAGCACCCGGACAGGGGGGGAAAGTGAAGCTTTCTTT.

The chain employs TRBV7-8 and TRBJ2-7, with unresolved D. The V end was cut by 1 base, the J end by 10 bases, with 17 bases between. The CDR3 has 14 residues. The germline CDR1 and CDR2 sequences are SGHVS and FQNEAQ. In DNA, the CDR3 is TGTGCCAGCAGCTTAGAACGACCGGAGATAGACCAGTACTTC. Its translation is CASSLERPEIDQYF.

The chain recombines TRBV7-9 with TRBJ2-7, with 7 bases that match TRBD2. Germline V gene sequence: CDR1 SEHNR, CDR2 FQNEAQ (reference sequence). The CDR3 runs 14 residues. V was pared by 3 bases and J by 7 bases, with 9 bases of the junction left unmatched. The chain's CDR3 is CASSFKGGMGEQYF. CDR3 DNA: TGTGCCAGCAGCTTTAAGGGAGGGATGGGAGAGCAGTACTTC.

The V and J genes are TRBV7-8 and TRBJ1-5; D call uncertain. This CDR3 has 17 amino acids. In germline, CDR1 is SGHVS, CDR2 FQNEAQ. V shed 3 bases and J shed 3 bases, with 18 bases lying between them. The CDR3 DNA is TGTGCCAGCAGCTTTAGGAGGGAGGGATATTACAATCAGCCCCAGCATTTT. As protein: CASSFRREGYYNQPQHF.

The V gene is TRBV28, the J gene TRBJ2-7; tentatively, D is TRBD1 (6 bases). CDR1 and CDR2 (germline): MDHEN, SYDVKM. The V and J ends lost 8 bases and 4 bases respectively, with 21 bases between them. CDR3 length equals 15 residues. The CDR3 loop reads CASGQLGQNGYEQYF. CDR3 nucleotides: TGTGCCAGCGGGCAACTCGGACAGAACGGATACGAGCAGTACTTC.

The rearrangement links TRBV7-8 to TRBJ1-5, with a weak D call TRBD1 (6 bases). Germline V lookup: CDR1 SGHVS, CDR2 FQNEAQ. V gave up 0 bases and J gave up 7 bases, with 7 bases separating them. The CDR3 consists of 13 residues. In nucleotides, the CDR3 is TGTGCCAGCAGCTTAGCGGACAGCCAGCCCCAGCATTTT. Protein sequence: CASSLADSQPQHF.

V and J are TRBV7-2 and TRBJ2-7; D is perhaps TRBD2 (5 bases). The germline V and J ends were trimmed by 2 bases and 2 bases, with 10 bases remaining between them. Germline V gives CDR1 SGHTA, CDR2 FQGNSA. The CDR3 contains 14 residues. CDR3 sequence: CASSLRGAPYEQYF. CDR3 nucleotides: TGTGCCAGCAGCTTACGGGGAGCCCCCTACGAGCAGTACTTC.

The chain carries TRBV11-3 and TRBJ2-2, with D perhaps TRBD1 (5 bases). The V end was cut by 0 bases, the J end by 6 bases, with 11 bases between. Germline V gene data show CDR1 as SGHNT and CDR2 as YENEEA. The CDR3 has 15 amino acids. CDR3 nucleotides: TGTGCCAGCAGCTTAGATCAGGGTTTCGCCGGGGAGCTGTTTTTT. Its protein is CASSLDQGFAGELFF.

In DNA form, the CDR3 reads TGTGCCAGCAGCGTCGGAACGGGACAGTCCTACGAGCAGTACTTC. Protein: CASSVGTGQSYEQYF. The chain carries TRBV7-9 and TRBJ2-7; 7 nucleotides match TRBD1. The CDR3 extends over 15 amino acids. Germline V CDR1 and CDR2: SEHNR, FQNEAQ (reference sequence). V lost 5 bases, J lost 1 base, and 8 bases stayed unmatched.

This clone was observed once. The rearrangement joins TRBV19 to TRBJ2-5; D is uncertain. The CDR3 length is 12 residues. Trimming left V 5 bases short and J 5 bases short, with 9 bases between. Germline CDR1 is LNHDA and CDR2 is SQIVND (reference sequence). CDR3 protein: CASSVRRETQYF. The DNA for the CDR3 is TGTGCCAGTAGTGTTCGCCGGGAGACCCAGTACTTC.

This clone came up once. The rearrangement joins TRBV20-1 to TRBJ2-1; D is unclear. Germline V lookup: CDR1 DFQATT, CDR2 SNEGSKA (reference sequence). The V gene lost 5 bases and the J gene lost 6 bases, with 8 bases spanning the gap. This CDR3 spans 11 amino acids. The CDR3 region is CSAVQANEQFF. The DNA for the CDR3 is TGCAGTGCTGTCCAGGCCAATGAGCAGTTCTTC.

The V gene is TRBV6-5, the J gene TRBJ2-7, with 9 bases matching TRBD1. The CDR3 loop spans 15 amino acids. V trimming: 2 bases; J trimming: 8 bases; junction bases outside the gene matches: 10. CDR1 is MNHEY and CDR2 is SVGAGI in the germline V gene. The DNA of the CDR3 is TGTGCCAGCAGTTACCACGACAGGGGGGGAGGGCAGCAGTACTTC. As protein: CASSYHDRGGGQQYF.

The chain has TRBV27 and TRBJ2-5; D remains unclear. Germline V gene data show CDR1 as MNHEY and CDR2 as SMNVEV (reference sequence). The CDR3 length is 12 residues. Trimming took 4 bases from V and 5 from J, leaving 8 bases between them. The CDR3 sequence is CASSSSMETQYF. In nucleotides, the CDR3 is TGTGCCAGCAGTTCCTCTATGGAGACCCAGTACTTC.

This clone was detected once. V usage is TRBV7-2 and J usage is TRBJ2-7; TRBD2 agrees at 11 bases. The CDR3 contains 14 residues. J lost 2 bases, V lost 5 bases, and 2 bases had no gene match. Germline CDR1 is SGHTA and CDR2 is FQGNSA. CDR3 nucleotide sequence: TGTGCCAGCAGCGAGGGACTAGCGGCCTACGAGCAGTACTTC. This translates into CASSEGLAAYEQYF.

The chain has TRBV7-2 and TRBJ2-3; D is unclear. V was shortened by 5 bases and J by 4 bases, with 7 bases between the two germline ends. The CDR3 is made up of 12 amino acids. Looked up from germline, CDR1 is SGHTA and CDR2 is FQGNSA. In DNA, the CDR3 is TGTGCCAGCAGCGCCCAGTCAGATACGCAGTATTTT. Amino acids: CASSAQSDTQYF.

CDR3 sequence: CASSAGIFGETQYF. CDR3 coding DNA: TGTGCCAGCAGCGCCGGGATCTTCGGAGAGACCCAGTACTTC. The V gene is TRBV9, the J gene TRBJ2-5, with D perhaps TRBD2 (5 bases). Trimming left V 3 bases short and J 4 bases short, with 13 bases between. Germline assignment: CDR1 SGDLS and CDR2 YYNGEE. CDR3 size: 14 residues.

The chain uses TRBV6-6 and TRBJ2-7, with D maybe TRBD1 (5 bases). V lost 0 bases and J lost 4, with 13 bases in between. Germline CDR1 is MNHNY and CDR2 is SVGAGI (reference sequence). CDR3 size: 15 residues. CDR3 loop: CASSYSDTVTYEQYF. The DNA for the CDR3 is TGTGCCAGCAGTTACTCGGACACCGTCACGTACGAGCAGTACTTC.

The J gene is TRBJ2-7, the V gene TRBV27, with 12 bases that match TRBD1. V lost 6 bases and J lost 5; bases outside the gene matches: 11. The CDR3 has 16 amino acids. Germline CDR1 MNHEY, CDR2 SMNVEV (reference sequence). CDR3 coding DNA: TGTGCCAGCAGGTCTCTTGGGACAGGGGGCTGGGACGAGCAGTACTTC. Translated, it gives CASRSLGTGGWDEQYF.

Only one count was recorded for this clone. V and J are TRBV21-1 and TRBJ2-5; no DNA check was done on the table's D call, TRBD2. TRBV21-1 is a pseudogene segment. CDR3 length: 18 amino acids. CDR3 in amino acids: CASTENAGSGRVEEIQYF. For the CDR3, the DNA is TGTGCCAGCACCGAAAATGCGGGTAGCGGGAGGGTTGAAGAGATCCAGTACTTC.

The chain carries TRBV6-1 and TRBJ2-7; 9 bases agree with TRBD1. V trimming: 6 bases; J trimming: 3 bases; junction bases outside the gene matches: 9. CDR1 is MNHNS and CDR2 is SASEGT in the germline V gene. There are 15 residues in the CDR3. CDR3 nucleotides: TGTGCCAGCAGCAAAGTTTGGGACAGGGACTACGAGCAGTACTTC. This translates into CASSKVWDRDYEQYF.

The genes are TRBV7-8 and TRBJ1-2, with D hard to call. Germline CDR1 SGHVS, CDR2 FQNEAQ. V lost 7 bases and J 4 bases, leaving 13 bases between the germline ends. The CDR3 length is 13 residues. CDR3 sequence (DNA): TGTGCCAGCAACCCCGGGAGGGTCTATGGCTACACCTTC. As protein: CASNPGRVYGYTF.